The clone carrying this T cell receptor (beta chain) was observed a handful of times. TCRdb passed the 5' RACE reads through MiXCR, listing each CDR3 protein once. The data hold just over 450,000 distinct CDR3 sequences, with 14% observed a single time. This specimen comes from a study of identical twins. V lost 3 bases, J lost 0 bases, and 2 bases stayed unmatched. The CDR3 is 15 residues long. Germline CDR1 and CDR2: DFQATT and SNEGSKA (reference sequence). These data were also filed under a second study, of yellow fever vaccine responses in identical twins.

This receptor was taken from a woman between 18 and 29 years old in good health. The J gene is TRBJ2-1, the V gene TRBV20-1, with 10 bases fitting TRBD1. Specimen: CD4+ T cells sorted from blood. The CDR3 DNA sequence: TGCAGTGCTAGGAGGACAGGGGGCTCCTACAATGAGCAGTTCTTC. The encoded protein is CSARRTGGSYNEQFF.